These 30 T cell receptor beta chains were all obtained from the same sample, sequenced in a study of shared T cell receptors in the human thymus. Some clones are missing from TCRdb's copy, which holds only in-frame ones; the method was immunoSEQ multiplex PCR. The sample includes almost 550,000 clones, approximately 80% of them seen just once. Separately, the same data were catalogued under a study of human thymus T cells.

Sequencing was done on a sample of thymocytes. The source is a boy in the first two years of life with a congenital heart defect.

This clone was seen a handful of times. The chain recombines TRBV5-4 with TRBJ2-7, with 10 bases aligning to TRBD2. Germline V gene data show CDR1 as SGHNT and CDR2 as YYREEE (reference sequence). This CDR3 contains 16 residues. J gave up 0 bases and V 0 bases, and 3 bases lay outside the gene matches. In DNA, the CDR3 is TGTGCCAGCAGCTTGGGAAGCGGGAGGGTCTCCTACGAGCAGTACTTC. Protein: CASSLGSGRVSYEQYF.

The chain links TRBV9 to TRBJ2-2; 7 bases match TRBD2. J gave up 3 bases and V 4 bases, and 9 bases lay outside the gene matches. The length of the CDR3 is 16 residues. The germline CDR1 and CDR2 sequences are SGDLS and YYNGEE. The CDR3 DNA reads TGTGCCAGCAGCCCCGGGGCGGGGGTCCACACCGGGGAGCTGTTTTTT. It is translated as CASSPGAGVHTGELFF.

CDR3 in amino acids: CASSKTGWTSGWTYEQYF. The CDR3 DNA sequence: TGTGCCAGCAGTAAGACAGGTTGGACTAGCGGGTGGACCTACGAGCAGTACTTC. The V and J genes are TRBV28 and TRBJ2-7; TRBD2 aligns across 11 bases. Per the germline V gene, CDR1 is MDHEN and CDR2 is SYDVKM. The CDR3 covers 18 residues. Losses at the gene ends were 5 bases for V and 2 bases for J; bases not matched to a gene: 14.

The rearrangement uses TRBV9 and TRBJ1-2, with no clear D. Germline loops: CDR1 SGDLS, CDR2 YYNGEE. This CDR3 contains 16 residues. V was clipped by 1 base and J by 4 bases, with 17 bases between them. The CDR3: CASSVNWAVGPYGYTF. The CDR3 DNA reads as TGTGCCAGCAGCGTAAATTGGGCAGTTGGGCCCTATGGCTACACCTTC.

The V gene is TRBV11-2, the J gene TRBJ2-7; the match to TRBD2 covers 12 bases. The ends lost 7 bases at V and 6 bases at J; junction bases unmatched: 22. Germline V gene data show CDR1 as SGHAT and CDR2 as FQNNGV. The CDR3 runs to 19 residues. CDR3 coding DNA: TGTGCCAGCATCGGGGAGGGGCGTCTAGCGGGAGGGACAATCCCCGAGCAGTACTTC. This translates into CASIGEGRLAGGTIPEQYF.

The chain joins TRBV2 to TRBJ2-1; 8 bases are shared with TRBD2. The junction had 2 bases not matched to a gene; V was cut back by 1 base and J by 3 bases. Germline V lookup: CDR1 SNHLY, CDR2 FYNNEI. The CDR3 length is 15 residues. The CDR3 loop reads CASSEVAGLYNEQFF. CDR3 bases: TGTGCCAGCAGTGAAGTAGCGGGGCTCTACAATGAGCAGTTCTTC.

J is TRBJ1-4 and V is TRBV4-3; 8 bases align to TRBD1. With 2 bases clipped from V and 9 bases from J, the junction kept 11 bases outside the gene matches. CDR1 and CDR2 (germline): LGHNA, YSLEER. The CDR3 contains 16 residues. In DNA, the CDR3 is TGCGCCAGCAGCCAATCTGTGACAGGGGAAACTAAAAAACTGTTTTTT. It encodes CASSQSVTGETKKLFF.

This rearrangement joins TRBV6-1 to TRBJ2-1; no clear D gene. The CDR3 loop spans 13 amino acids. The V gene's germline CDR1 is MNHNS and CDR2 SASEGT. V lost 5 bases to trimming and J lost 8 bases, with 13 bases between them. The chain's CDR3 is CASSRRLRDEQFF. The CDR3 coding sequence is TGTGCCAGCAGTCGCCGGCTACGGGATGAGCAGTTCTTC.

The genes are TRBV27 and TRBJ1-5; 8 bases match TRBD1. The CDR3 contains 15 residues. V lost 8 bases, J lost 3 bases, and 9 bases stayed unmatched. Germline CDR1 reads MNHEY; CDR2 reads SMNVEV (reference sequence). The CDR3 nucleotides are TGTGCCAGCTCCCCTGACAGGGGATTCAATCAGCCCCAGCATTTT. Translating gives CASSPDRGFNQPQHF.

The V call is TRBV11-3, the J call TRBJ2-1; D is unresolved. V was clipped by 2 bases and J by 0 bases, with 14 bases between them. Germline assignment: CDR1 SGHNT and CDR2 YENEEA. The CDR3 has 17 amino acids. CDR3 sequence: CASSLNVYPSSYNEQFF. The CDR3 bases are TGTGCCAGCAGCTTAAACGTTTACCCGAGCTCCTACAATGAGCAGTTCTTC.

V is TRBV28 and J is TRBJ1-1; perhaps TRBD1 as D (5 bases). Trimming left V 8 bases short and J 0 bases short, with 10 bases between. Germline-derived CDR1 and CDR2 are MDHEN and SYDVKM. The CDR3 extends over 13 amino acids. The CDR3 nucleotides are TGTGCCAGCTCCTCAGGGATGAACACTGAAGCTTTCTTT. This codes for CASSSGMNTEAFF.

This chain joins TRBV7-8 and TRBJ1-5, with TRBD1 matching 9 bases. The V gene end was trimmed by 5 bases and the J gene end by 1 base; junction bases not matched to a gene: 6. Germline V gene lookup returns CDR1 SGHVS and CDR2 FQNEAQ. The CDR3 spans 16 residues. The CDR3 here is CASSEADRGSNQPQHF. In nucleotides, the CDR3 is TGTGCCAGCAGCGAAGCGGACAGGGGAAGCAATCAGCCCCAGCATTTT.

The sample holds one count of this clone. The chain recombines TRBV18 with TRBJ2-7; 7 positions agree with TRBD2. The CDR3 contains 16 residues. J lost 2 bases, V lost 4 bases, and 11 bases had no gene match. In germline, CDR1 is KGHSH, CDR2 LQKENI. The CDR3 region is CASSLTRASGTYEQYF. The DNA of the CDR3 is TGTGCCAGCTCACTCACGCGGGCTAGCGGCACCTACGAGCAGTACTTC.

In its sample, this clone was seen a few times. This chain joins TRBV21-1 and TRBJ2-6; the tabulated D call, TRBD2, remains unverified against the DNA. TRBV21-1 has pseudogene status. The CDR3 spans 13 residues. The CDR3 reads CASSNSGANVLTF. CDR3 sequence (DNA): TGTGCCAGCAGCAATTCGGGGGCCAACGTCCTGACTTTC.

The rearrangement uses TRBV7-2 and TRBJ2-1; TRBD1 is a possible D gene (5 bases). The CDR3 spans 12 residues. Per the germline V gene, CDR1 is SGHTA and CDR2 is FQGNSA. V lost 5 bases, J lost 4 bases, and 6 bases lay in between. CDR3 sequence (DNA): TGTGCCAGCAGCCGACAGTACAATGAGCAGTTCTTC. Its translation is CASSRQYNEQFF.

The gene calls are TRBV20-1 and TRBJ2-7, with 7 bases that match TRBD2. Germline CDR1 reads DFQATT; CDR2 reads SNEGSKA (reference sequence). The CDR3 consists of 11 residues. J lost 11 bases, V lost 5 bases, and 9 bases had no gene match. The CDR3 bases are TGCAGTGCTCTGGGCGGGGGAGAAGAGTACTTC. This codes for CSALGGGEEYF.

The chain has TRBV6-5 and TRBJ1-2; no clear D. V dropped 7 bases and J dropped 5 bases, with 14 bases sitting between them. Germline CDR1 and CDR2: MNHEY and SVGAGI. The CDR3 runs 13 residues. CDR3 in amino acids: CASKRSDGYGYTF. The CDR3, as DNA: TGTGCCAGCAAAAGATCCGACGGGTATGGCTACACCTTC.

CDR3 protein: CASSLRVGETQYF. The DNA for the CDR3 is TGTGCCAGCAGCTTGAGGGTGGGGGAGACCCAGTACTTC. The V and J genes are TRBV7-9 and TRBJ2-5, with a tentative D call TRBD2 (5 bases). Germline CDR1 SEHNR, CDR2 FQNEAQ (reference sequence). CDR3 length: 13 residues. Trimming took off 3 bases at V and 5 bases at J, with 10 bases between the two ends.

J is TRBJ2-7 and V is TRBV2, with 10 bases matching TRBD2. Germline CDR1 is SNHLY and CDR2 is FYNNEI. CDR3 size: 14 residues. Losses at the gene ends were 8 bases for V and 2 bases for J; bases not matched to a gene: 6. The CDR3 here is CASLRTSGPYEQYF. The CDR3 coding sequence is TGTGCCAGCCTTCGGACTAGCGGTCCCTACGAGCAGTACTTC. Supplemented by reference TRBV2 and TRBJ2-7, the full variable domain reads EPEVTQTPSHQVTQMGQEVILRCVPISNHLYFYWYRQILGQKVEFLVSFYNNEISEKSEIFDDQFSVERPDGSNFTLKIRSTKLEDSAMYFCASLRTSGPYEQYFGPGTRLTVT.

The chain uses TRBV6-1 and TRBJ2-3; D perhaps matches TRBD1 (6 bases). The germline gives CDR1 MNHNS, CDR2 SASEGT. V was clipped by 8 bases and J by 2 bases, with 14 bases between them. CDR3 size: 14 residues. In DNA, the CDR3 is TGTGCCAGCTTAACAGGGTCCTCCACAGATACGCAGTATTTT. Translated, it gives CASLTGSSTDTQYF.

V gene TRBV27 combines with J gene TRBJ1-2; 10 bases fit TRBD1. Germline-derived CDR1 and CDR2 are MNHEY and SMNVEV (reference sequence). The trim removed 5 bases at V and 6 bases at J, leaving 15 bases unmatched. The CDR3 is 17 residues long. The CDR3 DNA sequence: TGTGCCAGCAGTCCCCGGGACAGGGGAGGGAGGGGCGATGGCTACACCTTC. It is translated as CASSPRDRGGRGDGYTF.

The chain combines TRBV13 with TRBJ2-2; TRBD1 matches at 9 bases. CDR3 length: 15 amino acids. CDR1 and CDR2 (germline): PRHDT, FYEKMQ (reference sequence). V shed 4 bases, J shed 6 bases, and the junction held 6 bases outside the gene matches. The CDR3 loop reads CASSSGQGPSGELFF. For the CDR3, the DNA is TGTGCCAGCAGCTCGGGACAGGGCCCCTCCGGGGAGCTGTTTTTT.

CDR3 coding DNA: TGTGCCAGCAGTGAAATTAGCGGGAGGGCTCGGGAGACCCAGTACTTC. Its translation is CASSEISGRARETQYF. This rearrangement joins TRBV2 to TRBJ2-5; 11 bases map to TRBD2. V shed 2 bases and J 5 bases; nucleotides not matched to a gene: 7. CDR1 and CDR2 from the germline V gene are SNHLY and FYNNEI. The length of the CDR3 is 16 residues. Filled out from reference TRBV2 and TRBJ2-5, the complete variable domain reads EPEVTQTPSHQVTQMGQEVILRCVPISNHLYFYWYRQILGQKVEFLVSFYNNEISEKSEIFDDQFSVERPDGSNFTLKIRSTKLEDSAMYFCASSEISGRARETQYFGPGTRLLVL.

The chain recombines TRBV30 with TRBJ2-3; 8 bases agree with TRBD2. Germline V gene sequence: CDR1 GTSNPN, CDR2 SVGIG (reference sequence). V shed 3 bases and J 0 bases; nucleotides not matched to a gene: 5. There are 15 residues in the CDR3. The DNA for the CDR3 is TGTGCCTGGAGGAACGGGAGGGCTAGCACAGATACGCAGTATTTT. This translates into CAWRNGRASTDTQYF. The variable domain in full, with the rest retrieved from reference TRBV30 and TRBJ2-3, is SQTIHQWPATLVQPVGSPLSLECTVEGTSNPNLYWYRQAAGRGLQLLFYSVGIGQISSEVPQNLSASRPQDRQFILSSKKLLLSDSGFYLCAWRNGRASTDTQYFGPGTRLTVL.

This sequence joins TRBV4-1 and TRBJ1-2; 10 bases agree with TRBD1. Germline loops: CDR1 MGHRA, CDR2 YSYEKL. The length of the CDR3 is 16 residues. V dropped 1 base and J dropped 2; count of bases not matched to a gene: 4. The CDR3 nucleotides are TGCGCCAGCAGCCAAGTTGAGGACAGGGGGAACTATGGCTACACCTTC. Encoded protein: CASSQVEDRGNYGYTF.

V usage is TRBV15 and J usage is TRBJ2-5; 7 nucleotides align to TRBD1. V shed 3 bases, J shed 1 base, and the junction held 8 bases outside the gene matches. Looked up from germline, CDR1 is LNHNV and CDR2 is YYDKDF (reference sequence). The length of the CDR3 is 16 residues. In DNA form, the CDR3 reads TGTGCCACCAGCAGCGGTCCCGGACAGGTCCAAGAGACCCAGTACTTC. This translates into CATSSGPGQVQETQYF.

V usage is TRBV27 and J usage is TRBJ2-5; D may be TRBD2 (6 bases). V was pared by 3 bases and J by 3 bases, with 11 bases between. Germline CDR1 reads MNHEY; CDR2 reads SMNVEV (reference sequence). The length of the CDR3 is 14 residues. CDR3 DNA sequence: TGTGCCAGCAGTTTGGGAGGAGCCGAAGAGACCCAGTACTTC. Translating gives CASSLGGAEETQYF.

This sequence joins TRBV5-4 and TRBJ1-2, with 9 bases aligning to TRBD1. CDR3 length: 14 residues. Germline assignment: CDR1 SGHNT and CDR2 YYREEE (reference sequence). With 4 bases clipped from V and 4 bases from J, the junction kept 5 bases outside the gene matches. In DNA form, the CDR3 reads TGTGCCAGCAGCCCCGGGGACAGGGCCTATGGCTACACCTTC. Its protein product is CASSPGDRAYGYTF.

This clone was detected only a few times. The chain has TRBV7-9 and TRBJ2-7, with D tentatively TRBD1 (5 bases). Germline assignment: CDR1 SEHNR and CDR2 FQNEAQ (reference sequence). CDR3 size: 13 residues. Trimming removed 3 bases at V and 3 bases at J, with 9 bases between. CDR3 in amino acids: CASSFGANYEQYF. CDR3 sequence (DNA): TGTGCCAGCAGCTTTGGGGCTAACTACGAGCAGTACTTC.

In regard to this clone: Other nucleotide sequences in the sample specify the same CDR3. The rearrangement links TRBV27 to TRBJ2-7; TRBD2 agrees at 10 bases. Germline loops: CDR1 MNHEY, CDR2 SMNVEV (reference sequence). V dropped 6 bases and J dropped 0; count of bases not matched to a gene: 5. CDR3 length: 15 residues. The CDR3 reads CASSLLAGASYEQYF. In DNA form, the CDR3 reads TGTGCCAGCAGCCTCCTAGCGGGAGCCTCCTACGAGCAGTACTTC.